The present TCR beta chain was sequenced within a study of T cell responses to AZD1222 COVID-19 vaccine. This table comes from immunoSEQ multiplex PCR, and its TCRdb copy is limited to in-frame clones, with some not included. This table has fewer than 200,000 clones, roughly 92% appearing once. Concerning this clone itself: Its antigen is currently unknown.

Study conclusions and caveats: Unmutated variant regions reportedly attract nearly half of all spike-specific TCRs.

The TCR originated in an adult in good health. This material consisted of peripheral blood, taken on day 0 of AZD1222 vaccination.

The CDR3: CASNSRANYGYTF. CDR3 nucleotide sequence: TGTGCCAGCAACTCAAGGGCTAACTATGGCTACACCTTC. The rearrangement links TRBV7-9 to TRBJ1-2; no firm D call. Trimming took 7 bases from V and 0 from J, leaving 9 bases between them. This CDR3 region has 13 residues. CDR1 SEHNR and CDR2 FQNEAQ come from the germline V gene (reference sequence).